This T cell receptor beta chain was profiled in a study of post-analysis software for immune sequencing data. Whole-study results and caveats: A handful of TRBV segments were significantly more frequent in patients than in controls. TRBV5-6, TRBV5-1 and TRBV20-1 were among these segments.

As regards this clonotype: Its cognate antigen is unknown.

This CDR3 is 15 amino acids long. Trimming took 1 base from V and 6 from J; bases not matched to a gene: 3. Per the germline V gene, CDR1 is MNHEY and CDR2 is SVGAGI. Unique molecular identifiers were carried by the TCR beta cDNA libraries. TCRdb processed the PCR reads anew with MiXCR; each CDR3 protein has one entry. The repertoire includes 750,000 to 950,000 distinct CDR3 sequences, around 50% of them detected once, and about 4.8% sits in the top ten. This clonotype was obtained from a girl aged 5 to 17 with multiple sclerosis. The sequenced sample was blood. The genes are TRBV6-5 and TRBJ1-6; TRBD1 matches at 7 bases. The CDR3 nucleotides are TGTGCCAGCAGTTACTTCCAGGGGGGTAATTCACCCCTCCACTTT. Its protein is CASSYFQGGNSPLHF.